This is a list of T cell receptor beta chains from one sample in a study of CD8 T cells in Susac syndrome. From the immunoSEQ multiplex PCR reads, TCRdb called clonotypes with MiXCR, one entry per CDR3 protein. The table shows tens of thousands of distinct CDR3 sequences, with 94% occurring only once. Material for sequencing was CD8+ T cells from PBMCs. The source of these receptors is a human donor with Susac syndrome. The CDR3 runs from the conserved cysteine through the conserved F or W. Fields, in order: J gene, D gene, V gene, CDR3 protein, CDR3 DNA. D genes are given only for firm matches.

j_gene: TRBJ2-2; d_gene: .; v_gene: TRBV12-3/TRBV12-4; CDR3aa: CASSFRDLRAGELFF; CDR3nt: TGTGCCAGCAGTTTCAGGGATCTAAGGGCCGGGGAGCTGTTTTTT
j_gene: TRBJ1-2; d_gene: .; v_gene: TRBV15; CDR3aa: CATSRDNRDHGYTF; CDR3nt: TGTGCCACCAGCAGAGATAATAGGGATCATGGCTACACCTTC
j_gene: TRBJ2-7; d_gene: .; v_gene: TRBV9; CDR3aa: CASSAGTAYEQYF; CDR3nt: TGTGCCAGCAGCGCAGGGACTGCCTACGAGCAGTACTTC
j_gene: TRBJ2-3; d_gene: .; v_gene: TRBV2; CDR3aa: CASSVGTASTDTQYF; CDR3nt: TGTGCCAGCAGTGTGGGCACAGCTAGCACAGATACGCAGTATTTT
j_gene: TRBJ2-5; d_gene: .; v_gene: TRBV5-1; CDR3aa: CASSLDGGRMETQYF; CDR3nt: TGCGCCAGCAGCTTGGATGGGGGGCGGATGGAGACCCAGTACTTC
j_gene: TRBJ2-2; d_gene: .; v_gene: TRBV20-1; CDR3aa: CSARNHNTGELFF; CDR3nt: TGCAGTGCTAGAAATCATAACACCGGGGAGCTGTTTTTT
j_gene: TRBJ2-7; d_gene: TRBD2; v_gene: TRBV20-1; CDR3aa: CSASGPGLAMNEQYF; CDR3nt: TGCAGTGCTAGCGGGCCGGGACTAGCAATGAACGAGCAGTACTTC
j_gene: TRBJ1-3; d_gene: TRBD1; v_gene: TRBV28; CDR3aa: CASSQVGTASSGNTIYF; CDR3nt: TGTGCCAGCAGTCAAGTCGGGACAGCGAGCTCTGGAAACACCATATATTTT
j_gene: TRBJ1-1; d_gene: .; v_gene: TRBV18; CDR3aa: CASSRLKGMDTEAFF; CDR3nt: TGTGCCAGCTCACGGTTGAAGGGGATGGACACTGAAGCTTTCTTT
j_gene: TRBJ2-7; d_gene: TRBD1; v_gene: TRBV12-3/TRBV12-4; CDR3aa: CASSLAGTGIYEQYF; CDR3nt: TGTGCCAGCAGTTTAGCGGGGACAGGGATCTACGAGCAGTACTTC
j_gene: TRBJ2-2; d_gene: .; v_gene: TRBV12-3/TRBV12-4; CDR3aa: CASSPVRHTGELFF; CDR3nt: TGTGCCAGCAGCCCTGTAAGGCACACCGGGGAGCTGTTTTTT
j_gene: TRBJ2-1; d_gene: .; v_gene: TRBV9; CDR3aa: CASGGQNEQFF; CDR3nt: TGTGCCAGTGGGGGGCAAAATGAGCAGTTCTTC
j_gene: TRBJ1-4; d_gene: .; v_gene: TRBV7-8; CDR3aa: CASRKQGATNEKLFF; CDR3nt: TGTGCCAGCAGAAAACAGGGCGCAACTAATGAAAAACTGTTTTTT
j_gene: TRBJ2-4; d_gene: .; v_gene: TRBV15; CDR3aa: CATSQGRSKNIQYF; CDR3nt: TGTGCCACCAGCCAGGGGCGCAGCAAAAACATTCAGTACTTC
j_gene: TRBJ1-5; d_gene: .; v_gene: TRBV6-5; CDR3aa: CASSSDRNQPQHF; CDR3nt: TGTGCCAGCAGCTCTGACAGAAATCAGCCCCAGCATTTT
j_gene: TRBJ2-2; d_gene: .; v_gene: TRBV20-1; CDR3aa: CSALSGELFF; CDR3nt: TGCAGTGCACTAAGCGGGGAGCTGTTTTTT